The source of this TCR beta chain is a study of cytomegalovirus exposure and HLA in healthy donors. CDR1 and CDR2 from the germline V gene are SGHTA and FQGNSA. After removal of 1 base from V and 7 bases from J, the junction contained 7 bases not matched to a gene. CDR3 size: 14 residues. Remarks on this clone: In the same sample, other DNA sequences code for this CDR3.

With 60 Vbeta and 13 Jbeta primers, the PCR was carried out. The data were produced by immunoSEQ multiplex PCR, yet TCRdb's version contains in-frame clones alone and is incomplete. The data contain approximately 200,000 clones, 85% of them singletons. Sequenced input: PBMCs. The sequence derives from a human donor in good health. The rearrangement uses TRBV7-2 and TRBJ2-7, with TRBD2 matching over 7 bases. The CDR3 DNA reads TGTGCCAGCAGCTTAGGGGCGGGAGTGTATGAGCAGTACTTC. It specifies CASSLGAGVYEQYF.